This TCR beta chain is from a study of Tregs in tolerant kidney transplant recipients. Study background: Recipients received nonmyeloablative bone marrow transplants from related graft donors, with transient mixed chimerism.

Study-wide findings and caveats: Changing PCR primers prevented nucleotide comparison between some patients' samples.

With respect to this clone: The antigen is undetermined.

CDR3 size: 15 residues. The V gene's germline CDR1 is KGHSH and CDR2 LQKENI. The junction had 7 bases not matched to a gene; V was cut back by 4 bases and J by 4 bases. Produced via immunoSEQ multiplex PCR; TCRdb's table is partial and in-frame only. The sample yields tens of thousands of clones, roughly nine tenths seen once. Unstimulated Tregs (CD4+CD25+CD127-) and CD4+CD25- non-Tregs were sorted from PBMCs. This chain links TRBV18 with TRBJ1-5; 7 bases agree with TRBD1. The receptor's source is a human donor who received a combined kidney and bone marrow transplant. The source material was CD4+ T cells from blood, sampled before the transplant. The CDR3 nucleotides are TGTGCCAGCTCACGAGACAGGGTGTCAAATCAGCCCCAGCATTTT. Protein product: CASSRDRVSNQPQHF.